Below, 2 T cell receptor beta chains from the same sample are listed, as sequenced in a study of T cell changes during pregnancy in multiple sclerosis. TCRdb's copy holds only in-frame clones and misses some; the assay was immunoSEQ multiplex PCR. This sample has some 67,000 clones; just over 90% occur once, and the top ten carry roughly 1.6%. Sequencing used peripheral blood, obtained after pregnancy. These receptors were collected from a female donor with multiple sclerosis, enrolled in a pregnancy study.

This clone was seen at least ten times. V gene TRBV6-1 combines with J gene TRBJ2-7, with D possibly matching TRBD1 (6 bases). This CDR3 comprises 11 residues. V was trimmed by 4 bases and J by 13 bases, leaving 14 bases between them. CDR1 is MNHNS and CDR2 is SASEGT in the germline V gene. In DNA, the CDR3 is TGTGCCAGCAGTGGGGACACCCATTCTTACTTC. Translated: CASSGDTHSYF.

This clone has only a few counts. The chain joins TRBV10-1 to TRBJ1-3; D is unclear. In germline, CDR1 is WNHNN, CDR2 SYGVQD (reference sequence). The CDR3 has 14 residues. Between the trimmed V and J ends, which lost 3 bases and 0 bases, there was a span of 6 bases. CDR3 amino acids: CASSEQYSGNTIYF. Here the CDR3 DNA reads TGCGCCAGCAGTGAACAGTACTCTGGAAACACCATATATTTT.